Listed here are 30 T cell receptor beta chains from one sample, sequenced in a study of a mutant IDH1 vaccine in newly diagnosed glioma. Antigens for these TCRs are unknown. The sample's time point: week 11, during vaccination. Doses comprised 300 ug of mutant IDH1 20-mer peptide each, plus topical imiquimod. The method was immunoSEQ multiplex PCR; TCRdb's version includes in-frame clones alone and lacks a portion of them. The sample lists about 60,000 clones; under 85% were seen once. The source was PBMCs, collected from a glioma patient whose treatment included an IDH1 peptide vaccine. The receptors stem from a man under 40 with glioma.

The gene calls are TRBV30 and TRBJ2-1; no clear D. Between the trimmed V and J ends, which lost 3 bases and 4 bases, there was a span of 7 bases. Germline CDR1 GTSNPN, CDR2 SVGIG (reference sequence). The CDR3 totals 12 residues. CDR3 sequence reads: CAWRDGYNEQFF. The CDR3, as DNA: TGTGCCTGGAGGGACGGTTACAATGAGCAGTTCTTC.

The V gene is TRBV5-5, the J gene TRBJ1-1, with D possibly TRBD1 on 5 matching bases. This CDR3 comprises 13 residues. The V and J ends lost 5 bases and 1 base respectively, with 9 bases between them. The germline V gene encodes CDR1 SGHKS and CDR2 YYEKEE (reference sequence). The CDR3 DNA follows: TGTGCCAGCAGTTATACAGGGAACACTGAAGCTTTCTTT. It translates to CASSYTGNTEAFF.

This sequence joins TRBV19 and TRBJ2-7; TRBD1 matches at 9 bases. J was trimmed by 3 bases and V by 9 bases; bases with no gene match: 6. Germline CDR1 LNHDA, CDR2 SQIVND (reference sequence). The CDR3 totals 13 residues. CDR3 sequence (DNA): TGTGCCAGGAACAGGGGGCGCGGCTACGAGCAGTACTTC. Translation gives CARNRGRGYEQYF.

This sequence joins TRBV5-1 and TRBJ2-2, with a weak D call TRBD1 (6 bases). Germline CDR1 and CDR2: SGHRS and YFSETQ. Trimming pared 5 bases from V and 4 bases from J, leaving 12 bases between. This CDR3 is built from 14 residues. CDR3 bases: TGCGCCAGCAGGCCGACAGGTGGCACCGGGGAGCTGTTTTTT. Amino acids: CASRPTGGTGELFF. The full variable domain, rest sourced from reference TRBV5-1 and TRBJ2-2, is KAGVTQTPRYLIKTRGQQVTLSCSPISGHRSVSWYQQTPGQGLQFLFEYFSETQRNKGNFPGRFSGRQFSNSRSEMNVSTLELGDSALYLCASRPTGGTGELFFGEGSRLTVL.

This clone was observed once. The chain couples TRBV5-5 to TRBJ1-3; D call uncertain. Germline CDR1 and CDR2: SGHKS and YYEKEE (reference sequence). There are 15 residues in the CDR3. Deletions cut 0 bases from V and 0 bases from J, with 7 bases between. CDR3 protein: CASSLGQHSGNTIYF. In DNA form, the CDR3 reads TGTGCCAGCAGCTTGGGGCAGCACTCTGGAAACACCATATATTTT.

The chain recombines TRBV9 with TRBJ2-6; possibly TRBD1 for D (6 bases). Deletions cut 1 base from V and 4 bases from J, with 12 bases between. The germline V gene has CDR1 SGDLS and CDR2 YYNGEE. CDR3 length equals 16 residues. The CDR3 sequence: CASSVNRANGANVLTF. Written as DNA, the CDR3 is TGTGCCAGCAGCGTAAACAGGGCGAACGGGGCCAACGTCCTGACTTTC.

The chain uses TRBV5-4 and TRBJ1-1, with a weak D call TRBD1 (6 bases). V lost 1 base, J lost 0 bases, and 10 bases lay in between. The CDR3 sequence is 15 residues long. CDR1 is SGHNT, CDR2 YYREEE, per germline (reference sequence). CDR3 loop: CASSLRGGMNTEAFF. The CDR3 nucleotides read TGTGCCAGCAGCTTGCGGGGGGGCATGAACACTGAAGCTTTCTTT. Combining the CDR3 with reference TRBV5-4 and TRBJ1-1 gives the whole variable domain ETGVTQSPTHLIKTRGQQVTLRCSSQSGHNTVSWYQQALGQGPQFIFQYYREEENGRGNFPPRFSGLQFPNYSSELNVNALELDDSALYLCASSLRGGMNTEAFFGQGTRLTVV.

The chain recombines TRBV6-5 with TRBJ2-2; D unclear. The CDR3 contains 15 residues. Trimming pared 5 bases from V and 6 bases from J, leaving 16 bases between. The germline gives CDR1 MNHEY, CDR2 SVGAGI. Written as DNA, the CDR3 is TGTGCCAGCAGTGCCCTCGCCATTAGATCCGGGGAGCTGTTTTTT. The encoded protein is CASSALAIRSGELFF.

The chain joins TRBV27 to TRBJ2-3; 12 bases are shared with TRBD1. The J segment lost 0 bases and the V segment lost 3 bases, leaving 7 bases of the junction unmatched. The CDR3 is 18 amino acids. Per germline, CDR1 MNHEY and CDR2 SMNVEV (reference sequence). The CDR3 protein is CASSLGTGGAGSTDTQYF. The DNA for the CDR3 is TGTGCCAGCAGTTTGGGGACAGGGGGCGCCGGGAGCACAGATACGCAGTATTTT.

The CDR3 nucleotides read TGTGCCAGCAGTCAACTCACAGGGGGTACTAATGAAAAACTGTTTTTT. As protein: CASSQLTGGTNEKLFF. This rearrangement joins TRBV2 to TRBJ1-4; 8 bases fit TRBD1. Per the germline V gene, CDR1 is SNHLY and CDR2 is FYNNEI. Trimming took 5 bases from V and 2 from J; bases not matched to a gene: 7. There are 16 residues in the CDR3.

This chain uses TRBV7-8 with TRBJ1-1, with D tentatively TRBD1 (6 bases). The CDR3 extends over 14 amino acids. Per the germline V gene, CDR1 is SGHVS and CDR2 is FQNEAQ. The V end was cut by 6 bases, the J end by 1 base, with 12 bases between. The CDR3 spells CASRPTGSNTEAFF. CDR3 DNA: TGTGCCAGCAGACCGACAGGATCGAACACTGAAGCTTTCTTT.

The chain is built from TRBV2 and TRBJ2-7, with 9 bases lining up with TRBD1. With 0 bases clipped from V and 3 bases from J, the junction kept 6 bases outside the gene matches. Germline assignment: CDR1 SNHLY and CDR2 FYNNEI. The CDR3 totals 16 residues. The CDR3 protein is CASSEALGQGNYEQYF. The CDR3 DNA is TGTGCCAGCAGTGAAGCGCTAGGACAGGGGAACTACGAGCAGTACTTC.

The gene calls are TRBV9 and TRBJ2-7; tentatively, D is TRBD1 or TRBD2 (5 bases each). This CDR3 region has 13 residues. Trimming cost V 4 bases and J 2 bases, with 10 bases left between them. Germline V CDR1 and CDR2: SGDLS, YYNGEE. CDR3 amino acids: CASSTRDAYEQYF. CDR3 nucleotides: TGTGCCAGCAGCACCCGGGACGCCTACGAGCAGTACTTC. The full variable domain, its missing parts supplied by reference TRBV9 and TRBJ2-7, is DSGVTQTPKHLITATGQRVTLRCSPRSGDLSVYWYQQSLDQGLQFLIQYYNGEERAKGNILERFSAQQFPDLHSELNLSSLELGDSALYFCASSTRDAYEQYFGPGTRLTVT.

The CDR3 reads CASSPPGVLNTEAFF. The DNA of the CDR3 is TGTGCCAGCAGCCCCCCAGGAGTTCTGAACACTGAAGCTTTCTTT. The J gene is TRBJ1-1, the V gene TRBV5-4; D ambiguous. Trimming shortened V by 4 bases and J by 0 bases, and 13 bases separated the two germline ends. Germline V gene lookup returns CDR1 SGHNT and CDR2 YYREEE (reference sequence). The CDR3 runs 15 residues.

The chain joins TRBV5-1 to TRBJ1-5; 7 bases fit TRBD1. CDR3 length: 15 amino acids. V shed 3 bases, J shed 3 bases, and the junction held 6 bases outside the gene matches. Germline CDR1 reads SGHRS; CDR2 reads YFSETQ. CDR3 DNA sequence: TGCGCCAGCAGCTCCGAAGGACAGGACAATCAGCCCCAGCATTTT. Translated, it gives CASSSEGQDNQPQHF. The full variable domain, its missing parts supplied by reference TRBV5-1 and TRBJ1-5, is KAGVTQTPRYLIKTRGQQVTLSCSPISGHRSVSWYQQTPGQGLQFLFEYFSETQRNKGNFPGRFSGRQFSNSRSEMNVSTLELGDSALYLCASSSEGQDNQPQHFGDGTRLSIL.

V gene TRBV9 combines with J gene TRBJ2-7, with 9 nucleotides matching TRBD2. V dropped 4 bases and J dropped 2; count of bases not matched to a gene: 10. Germline lookup yields CDR1 SGDLS and CDR2 YYNGEE. CDR3 length equals 16 residues. The DNA for the CDR3 is TGTGCCAGCAGCCCCCAACCCCTAGCGGGGACCTACGAGCAGTACTTC. Encoded protein: CASSPQPLAGTYEQYF.

V is TRBV30 and J is TRBJ2-5; no firm D call. The tail of the sequence fits TRBJ2-7 better, so the J call may be wrong. The V gene's germline CDR1 is GTSNPN and CDR2 SVGIG (reference sequence). The CDR3 runs to 11 residues. The CDR3 coding sequence is TGTGCCTCGGAGATGGACTACGAGCAGTACTTC. Translating gives CASEMDYEQYF.

The CDR3 region is CASYRTEADTQYF. CDR3 in DNA: TGTGCCAGCTACCGGACGGAGGCAGATACGCAGTATTTT. This sequence joins TRBV28 and TRBJ2-3, with D tentatively TRBD2 (5 bases). The CDR3 runs to 13 residues. V dropped 8 bases and J dropped 4 bases, with 13 bases sitting between them. Germline assignment: CDR1 MDHEN and CDR2 SYDVKM.

The V gene is TRBV19, the J gene TRBJ2-5; 9 nucleotides agree with TRBD1. Trimming took 4 bases from V and 5 from J; bases not matched to a gene: 8. This CDR3 is 15 amino acids long. Germline assignment: CDR1 LNHDA and CDR2 SQIVND (reference sequence). CDR3 protein: CASSTGTGGGETQYF. As DNA, the CDR3 is TGTGCCAGTAGTACGGGTACAGGGGGCGGCGAGACCCAGTACTTC.

There are a few counts of this clone. V usage is TRBV10-2 and J usage is TRBJ1-1; no definite D call. Looked up from germline, CDR1 is WSHSY and CDR2 is SAAADI. The germline V and J ends were trimmed by 4 bases and 4 bases, with 10 bases remaining between them. CDR3 size: 13 residues. The CDR3 loop is CASSVEGSTEAFF. CDR3 DNA sequence: TGCGCCAGCAGTGTGGAAGGGAGCACTGAAGCTTTCTTT.

The chain carries TRBV28 and TRBJ2-1, with TRBD2 matching over 8 bases. The CDR3 runs to 14 residues. V lost 6 bases and J lost 9; bases outside the gene matches: 10. CDR1 is MDHEN, CDR2 SYDVKM, per germline. The CDR3 protein is CASRTLAVRGEQFF. CDR3 coding DNA: TGTGCCAGCAGGACACTAGCGGTGCGCGGTGAGCAGTTCTTC. The full variable domain, completed using reference TRBV28 and TRBJ2-1, is DVKVTQSSRYLVKRTGEKVFLECVQDMDHENMFWYRQDPGLGLRLIYFSYDVKMKEKGDIPEGYSVSREKKERFSLILESASTNQTSMYLCASRTLAVRGEQFFGPGTRLTVL.

This chain links TRBV28 with TRBJ2-5; 12 bases are shared with TRBD2. Germline V lookup: CDR1 MDHEN, CDR2 SYDVKM. The trim removed 5 bases at V and 5 bases at J, leaving 6 bases unmatched. The CDR3 runs 15 residues. This CDR3 reads CASSPLAGGSETQYF. The CDR3 DNA sequence: TGTGCCAGCAGTCCACTAGCGGGGGGATCGGAGACCCAGTACTTC.

The rearrangement links TRBV7-9 to TRBJ2-5, with unresolved D. The V end was cut by 8 bases, the J end by 4 bases, with 20 bases between. The germline V gene encodes CDR1 SEHNR and CDR2 FQNEAQ (reference sequence). There are 15 residues in the CDR3. CDR3 sequence: CASRPPPRYGETQYF. CDR3 sequence (DNA): TGTGCCAGCCGCCCTCCACCGAGATACGGAGAGACCCAGTACTTC. The full variable domain, rest sourced from reference TRBV7-9 and TRBJ2-5, is DTGVSQNPRHKITKRGQNVTFRCDPISEHNRLYWYRQTLGQGPEFLTYFQNEAQLEKSRLLSDRFSAERPKGSFSTLEIQRTEQGDSAMYLCASRPPPRYGETQYFGPGTRLLVL.

Sample share makes this clone medium-sized (0.01 to 0.1%). This chain uses TRBV2 with TRBJ2-1; TRBD2 matches at 8 bases. Trimming removed 4 bases from V and 5 bases from J; junction bases left unmatched: 10. The CDR3 is made up of 16 amino acids. Germline V gene sequence: CDR1 SNHLY, CDR2 FYNNEI. CDR3 residues: CASSVVRVAGHNEQFF. As DNA, the CDR3 is TGTGCCAGCAGTGTGGTTCGAGTAGCGGGACACAATGAGCAGTTCTTC.

The CDR3 here is CASSIDPRLAGVAEQYF. The CDR3 bases are TGTGCCAGTAGTATAGATCCCCGGCTAGCGGGAGTAGCCGAGCAGTACTTC. This chain joins TRBV19 and TRBJ2-7; 10 positions match TRBD2. J was trimmed by 6 bases and V by 0 bases; bases with no gene match: 11. Germline values: CDR1 LNHDA, CDR2 SQIVND (reference sequence). This CDR3 spans 17 amino acids.

This clone occurred a few times. The chain links TRBV7-2 to TRBJ2-5; 7 nucleotides match TRBD1. Trimming at V came to 5 bases and at J to 3 bases, leaving 9 bases not matched to a gene. From germline, CDR1 is SGHTA and CDR2 FQGNSA. The CDR3 covers 15 residues. This CDR3 reads CASSTRQGSEETQYF. The CDR3, as DNA: TGTGCCAGCAGCACCAGACAGGGCTCGGAAGAGACCCAGTACTTC.

This chain connects TRBV9 to TRBJ2-5; D may be TRBD2 (6 bases). V shed 4 bases and J shed 2 bases, with 6 bases lying between them. Germline V gives CDR1 SGDLS, CDR2 YYNGEE. This CDR3 contains 12 residues. The chain's CDR3 is CASSSGQETQYF. DNA of the CDR3: TGTGCCAGCAGCAGCGGGCAAGAGACCCAGTACTTC.

This clone was recorded once. V and J are TRBV27 and TRBJ2-7, with a weak D call TRBD2 (5 bases). The germline gives CDR1 MNHEY, CDR2 SMNVEV (reference sequence). The CDR3 spans 15 residues. Trimming removed 4 bases at V and 2 bases at J, with 15 bases between. The CDR3 sequence is CASSSPGGPAYEQYF. As DNA, the CDR3 is TGTGCCAGCAGTTCTCCAGGAGGACCCGCCTACGAGCAGTACTTC.

The chain links TRBV27 to TRBJ2-3; D gene unclear. V lost 1 base, J lost 4 bases, and 6 bases lay in between. This CDR3 is built from 13 residues. The germline V gene encodes CDR1 MNHEY and CDR2 SMNVEV (reference sequence). This CDR3 reads CASSLYHSDTQYF. The CDR3 DNA is TGTGCCAGCAGTTTATATCATTCAGATACGCAGTATTTT.

The genes are TRBV11-2 and TRBJ1-1, with D hard to call. The length of the CDR3 is 13 residues. Trimming shortened V by 5 bases and J by 0 bases, and 7 bases separated the two germline ends. Germline assignment: CDR1 SGHAT and CDR2 FQNNGV. The chain's CDR3 is CASSPSLNTEAFF. Here the CDR3 DNA reads TGTGCCAGCAGCCCCTCGTTGAACACTGAAGCTTTCTTT.